This is a list of T cell receptor beta chains from one sample in a study of T cell repertoires in cytomegalovirus infection. For these TCRs, the target antigens are not known. One entry per CDR3 protein results from TCRdb running MiXCR on the reads. Here the sample spans around 430,000 distinct CDR3 sequences, about 44% being singletons. The input for sequencing was cultured PBMCs, taken from culture after CMV antigen stimulation. The receptors stem from a human donor in good health (CMV status not recorded). Some clones in this sample may be carry-over from other donors' samples. The CDR3 runs from the conserved cysteine through the conserved F or W. Clone size, where shown, is once, few, many, or a class for clones that have expanded.

>few|TRBJ2-7|TRBV7-6
CASSFGTGGPGEQYF
>few|TRBJ2-2|TRBV12-3/TRBV12-4
CASSPQGLAGLTGELFF
>-|TRBJ2-2|TRBV20-1
CSARVASGRSNTGELFF
>-|TRBJ2-3|TRBV7-2
CAGGGGHTDTQYF
>-|TRBJ1-3|TRBV20-1
CSALIGPLSGNTIYF
>-|TRBJ2-4|TRBV27
CASSFAGRDIQYF
>-|TRBJ2-3|TRBV12-3/TRBV12-4
CASSSEYSTDTQYF
>few|TRBJ2-1|TRBV24-1
CATSVGVSSYNEQFF
>-|TRBJ2-2|TRBV27
CASSLSSGEAGELFF
>few|TRBJ2-3|TRBV7-2
CASSLMSQSADTQYF
>-|TRBJ2-1|TRBV7-6
CASSIIGGPYNEQFF
>-|TRBJ1-1|TRBV7-2
CASSWRVGLEAFF